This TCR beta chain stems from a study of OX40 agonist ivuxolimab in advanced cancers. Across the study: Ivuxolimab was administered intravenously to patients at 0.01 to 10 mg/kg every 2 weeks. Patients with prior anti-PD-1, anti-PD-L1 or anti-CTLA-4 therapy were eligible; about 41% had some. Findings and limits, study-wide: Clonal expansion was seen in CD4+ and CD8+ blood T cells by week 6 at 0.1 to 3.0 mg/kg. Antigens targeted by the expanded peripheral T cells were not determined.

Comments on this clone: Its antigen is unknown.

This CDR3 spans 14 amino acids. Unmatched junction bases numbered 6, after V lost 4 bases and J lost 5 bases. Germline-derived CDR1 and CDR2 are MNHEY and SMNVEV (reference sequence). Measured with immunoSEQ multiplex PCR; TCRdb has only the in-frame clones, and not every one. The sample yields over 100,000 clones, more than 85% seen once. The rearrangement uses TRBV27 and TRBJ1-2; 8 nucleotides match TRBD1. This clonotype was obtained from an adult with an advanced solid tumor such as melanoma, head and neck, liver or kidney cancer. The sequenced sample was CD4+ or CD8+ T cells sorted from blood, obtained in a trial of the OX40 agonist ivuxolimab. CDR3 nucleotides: TGTGCCAGCAGTTGGTCGGACAGGGAGTATGGCTACACCTTC. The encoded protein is CASSWSDREYGYTF.